This TCR beta chain was sequenced for a study of blood T cell repertoires in COVID-19 (dated by TCRdb to the early 2020s). General notes on the study: Collaborator samples came from the United States, Italy and Spain and covered acute and convalescent phases of COVID-19. The material from the prospective study consisted of cDNA or gDNA derived from T cells, B-cell-depleted T cells, or PBMCs. The dataset comprised deeply sampled blood TCRbeta repertoires from subjects exposed to, actively infected with, or recovered from COVID-19. The repertoires were released in a freely available public database meant as a resource for research on the immune response to SARS-CoV-2. Samples came from the ongoing ImmuneRACE study (first 160 participants) plus 1,254 subjects from 6 global collaborators. A de-identified subject ID, COVID-19 status, age in years and sex were almost always included in the sample metadata. Where HLA class I and class II types were available, the types were taken from metadata supplied by the sample provider, not from assay-based typing.

The immunoSEQ Assay, a bias-controlled multiplex PCR, was used to amplify TCRbeta CDR3 regions from genomic DNA. On the authors' methods: The number of nucleated cells in each sample was estimated by amplification of reference gene primers within the assay. Sequence reads were collapsed and filtered to measure the absolute abundance of every unique TCRbeta CDR3 rearrangement. For each sample, productive Simpson clonality was calculated as the square root of Simpson's diversity index across productive rearrangements. TCRdb took this table from immuneACCESS and kept in-frame rearrangements with V and J called. Such tables lack part of the clones; where checked against another copy, unresolved V genes explain under half of the gap, and the rest is unexplained. That table furnishes V, J and clone size, whereas the DNA furnished D and trimming. Across this sample there are some 170,000 clones, with roughly 79% seen only once. Together, the top ten hold 11% of the sample.

CDR1 KGHSH and CDR2 LQKENI are derived from the germline V gene. V is clipped by 3 bases and J by 10 bases, and the sequence between their germline boundaries is 13 bases long. The CDR3 holds 13 amino acids from the cysteine to the phenylalanine. The sequence is cut down to CDR3 DNA, 39 bases in frame from base 1. Study-wide findings and limitations: The amount of clinical and demographic metadata varied by source and participant and was provided uncurated.

One collaborating source in Seattle enrolled patients while the patients were actively infected and followed the patients over time throughout the course of disease. Whole blood was collected in K2EDTA tubes by collaborating institutions according to the institutions' own protocols. Collaborator samples were shipped for TCRbeta analysis as frozen whole blood, isolated PBMCs, or DNA extracted from either sample type. This clone was counted once. Which antigen it targets is not known. Per-nucleotide qualities are absent, and no much larger clonotype sits a single base away. Specimen: peripheral blood. This TCR came from a woman aged 40 to 50 with COVID-19, enrolled during active disease. This chain joins TRBV18 to TRBJ2-1, and perhaps TRBD2 as D gene, on 5 matching bases. The DNA reads as follows: TGTGCCAGCTCACCGGCCGGGGTAGGAGAGCAGTTCTTC. Protein translation: CASSPAGVGEQFF.